What follows are 19 T cell receptor beta chains derived from one specimen sequenced in a study of Graves' ophthalmopathy and Graves' hyperthyroidism. Amplified material comprised TCR beta CDR3 regions derived from RNA transcripts. After a first-round RT-PCR with HTBI primers, a second-round multiplex PCR was run. Each CDR3 protein is one row after TCRdb ran MiXCR on the multiplex PCR reads. The repertoire holds some 750,000 distinct CDR3 sequences, with roughly 41% as singletons. The sample consisted of peripheral blood. Source of these receptors: an adult man with Graves' ophthalmopathy.

This chain connects TRBV7-9 to TRBJ2-2, with D uncertain. This CDR3 contains 14 residues. The V end was cut by 3 bases, the J end by 4 bases, with 9 bases between. Germline V gene data show CDR1 as SEHNR and CDR2 as FQNEAQ (reference sequence). CDR3 amino acids: CASSLGSTTGELFF. CDR3 nucleotides: TGTGCCAGCAGCTTGGGCAGCACCACCGGGGAGCTGTTTTTT.

The chain links TRBV10-3 to TRBJ1-1, with TRBD1 as a possible D gene (5 bases). Germline V gene lookup returns CDR1 ENHRY and CDR2 SYGVKD. V lost 5 bases and J lost 4, with 17 bases in between. The length of the CDR3 is 15 residues. CDR3 sequence: CAISYSIMDTTEAFF. CDR3 in DNA: TGTGCCATCAGTTACTCGATCATGGACACCACTGAAGCTTTCTTT.

CDR3 in DNA: TGTGCCAGTAGTCTGACAGGGGGAGTCAGCGAGCAGTACTTC. Its protein product is CASSLTGGVSEQYF. The genes are TRBV19 and TRBJ2-7, with 9 bases fitting TRBD1. Germline assignment: CDR1 LNHDA and CDR2 SQIVND (reference sequence). The CDR3 has 14 residues. The trim removed 5 bases at V and 6 bases at J, leaving 8 bases unmatched.

This clonotype was recorded many times. Written as DNA, the CDR3 is TGCAGCGTTGATGCAGGGAGTTTTTCTAACTATGGCTACACCTTC. Its protein product is CSVDAGSFSNYGYTF. The chain carries TRBV29-1 and TRBJ1-2; D is perhaps TRBD1 (5 bases). Between the trimmed V and J ends, which lost 3 bases and 0 bases, there was a span of 14 bases. The CDR3 runs 15 residues. The germline V gene has CDR1 SQVTM and CDR2 ANQGSEA.

The chain combines TRBV29-1 with TRBJ1-1; 10 bases align to TRBD1. Germline CDR1 is SQVTM and CDR2 is ANQGSEA. V lost 4 bases to trimming and J lost 7 bases; unmatched junction nucleotides: 6. There are 13 residues in the CDR3. The CDR3 sequence: CSVADRGHGEAFF. The CDR3 DNA reads as TGCAGCGTTGCCGACAGGGGGCATGGTGAAGCTTTCTTT.

This clonotype was found a few times. J is TRBJ2-2 and V is TRBV29-1; TRBD1 is a possible D gene (6 bases). The CDR3 consists of 14 residues. Germline-derived CDR1 and CDR2 are SQVTM and ANQGSEA. Trimming left V 4 bases short and J 3 bases short, with 12 bases between. Here the CDR3 DNA reads TGCAGCGTTGGGGCAGGGGTAGACACCGGGGAGCTGTTTTTT. Translating gives CSVGAGVDTGELFF.

The V and J genes are TRBV24-1 and TRBJ1-5, with 9 bases fitting TRBD1. The CDR3 runs to 15 residues. With 11 bases clipped from V and 5 bases from J, the junction kept 12 bases outside the gene matches. Germline CDR1 reads KGHDR; CDR2 reads SFDVKD. CDR3 sequence reads: CASSYRQGEDQPQHF. The CDR3 bases are TGTGCCAGCTCCTATCGACAGGGGGAAGATCAGCCCCAGCATTTT.

This clonotype has at least ten counts. V and J are TRBV4-1 and TRBJ1-2; D not certain. The germline V gene has CDR1 MGHRA and CDR2 YSYEKL. Trimming pared 3 bases from V and 6 bases from J, leaving 14 bases between. CDR3 size: 14 residues. The chain's CDR3 is CASSHVGREDGYTF. The CDR3 DNA is TGCGCCAGCAGCCACGTAGGGAGGGAGGATGGCTACACCTTC.

As concerns this clonotype: A much larger clone lies one base from this, so it may be a read error. The rearrangement links TRBV25-1 to TRBJ2-5; D is perhaps TRBD1 (6 bases). CDR3 length equals 13 residues. Trimming removed 4 bases from V and 3 bases from J, with 9 bases in between. Looked up from germline, CDR1 is MGHDK and CDR2 is SYGVNS. The CDR3 here is CASSGWDKETQYF. CDR3 sequence (DNA): TGTGCCAGCAGTGGCTGGGACAAAGAGACCCAGTACTTC.

V gene TRBV29-1 combines with J gene TRBJ1-3; TRBD1 agrees at 7 bases. Trimming at V came to 3 bases and at J to 2 bases, leaving 7 bases not matched to a gene. Germline V gene data show CDR1 as SQVTM and CDR2 as ANQGSEA. CDR3 length equals 15 residues. CDR3 sequence reads: CSVDVDRNTGNTIYF. Here the CDR3 DNA reads TGCAGCGTTGACGTGGACAGGAACACTGGAAACACCATATATTTT.

As to this clonotype: This sequence may be a read error, since a much larger clone differs from it by one base. The conserved closing phenylalanine or tryptophan is absent in this CDR3, likely reflecting a read error. V usage is TRBV25-1 and J usage is TRBJ2-5, with 11 bases that match TRBD2. V lost 6 bases and J lost 2; bases outside the gene matches: 5. Germline V gene sequence: CDR1 MGHDK, CDR2 SYGVNS. The CDR3 spans 15 residues. The chain's CDR3 is CASSTSGGPQETQYL. The CDR3 DNA reads TGTGCCAGCAGCACTAGCGGGGGCCCTCAAGAGACCCAGTACCTC.

This clonotype was found many times. The rearrangement joins TRBV24-1 to TRBJ1-4; tentative D call: TRBD1 (5 bases). Per germline, CDR1 KGHDR and CDR2 SFDVKD. Trimming removed 4 bases from V and 8 bases from J, with 13 bases in between. This CDR3 comprises 14 residues. CDR3 in amino acids: CATSDPGNNEKLFF. The DNA of the CDR3 is TGTGCCACCAGTGACCCAGGGAATAACGAAAAACTGTTTTTT.

The V call is TRBV10-3, the J call TRBJ2-7; the D gene is possibly TRBD2 (6 bases). Between the trimmed V and J ends, which lost 5 bases and 2 bases, there was a span of 13 bases. The CDR3 spans 14 residues. Germline V CDR1 and CDR2: ENHRY, SYGVKD. The CDR3 DNA reads TGTGCCATCAGTATCGGTGGAGGGGCCTACGAGCAGTACTTC. Its protein is CAISIGGGAYEQYF.

This clonotype was seen many times. This chain uses TRBV2 with TRBJ1-1; a possible D gene is TRBD1 (5 bases). V lost 3 bases to trimming and J lost 4 bases, with 12 bases between them. This CDR3 region has 14 residues. Germline loops: CDR1 SNHLY, CDR2 FYNNEI. CDR3: CASSDAPGTTEAFF. The CDR3, as DNA: TGTGCCAGCAGTGATGCACCAGGGACCACTGAAGCTTTCTTT. Based on the CDR3 plus reference TRBV2 and TRBJ1-1, the full variable domain is EPEVTQTPSHQVTQMGQEVILRCVPISNHLYFYWYRQILGQKVEFLVSFYNNEISEKSEIFDDQFSVERPDGSNFTLKIRSTKLEDSAMYFCASSDAPGTTEAFFGQGTRLTVV.

The rearrangement links TRBV10-3 to TRBJ1-2; 10 bases map to TRBD1. Germline CDR1 ENHRY, CDR2 SYGVKD. V was pared by 0 bases and J by 4 bases, with 2 bases of the junction left unmatched. The CDR3 consists of 15 residues. CDR3 residues: CAISESTGGVYGYTF. The CDR3 region has the DNA TGTGCCATCAGTGAGTCGACAGGGGGCGTCTATGGCTACACCTTC.

This clonotype was counted between two and nine times. This chain joins TRBV19 and TRBJ1-1; D call uncertain. CDR1 is LNHDA and CDR2 is SQIVND in the germline V gene (reference sequence). V lost 5 bases to trimming and J lost 0 bases, with 13 bases between them. The CDR3 has 15 amino acids. The CDR3 loop reads CASSPEPAVNTEAFF. The CDR3 nucleotides are TGTGCCAGTAGTCCCGAACCCGCGGTGAACACTGAAGCTTTCTTT.

This clonotype has ten or more counts. The chain links TRBV10-3 to TRBJ1-1; tentatively, D is TRBD1 (6 bases). V lost 3 bases to trimming and J lost 1 base, with 12 bases between them. This CDR3 region has 15 residues. Germline CDR1 ENHRY, CDR2 SYGVKD. The CDR3 DNA sequence: TGTGCCATCAGTGACCCGGGACAAGCGAACACTGAAGCTTTCTTT. Its protein product is CAISDPGQANTEAFF.

The genes are TRBV28 and TRBJ2-6, with D unclear. The V and J ends lost 3 bases and 2 bases respectively, with 14 bases between them. The CDR3 extends over 17 amino acids. Germline CDR1 and CDR2: MDHEN and SYDVKM. CDR3 region: CASSLAASSAGANVLTF. Written as DNA, the CDR3 is TGTGCCAGCAGTTTGGCAGCGTCCAGCGCTGGGGCCAACGTCCTGACTTTC. The variable domain in full, completed from reference TRBV28 and TRBJ2-6, reads DVKVTQSSRYLVKRTGEKVFLECVQDMDHENMFWYRQDPGLGLRLIYFSYDVKMKEKGDIPEGYSVSREKKERFSLILESASTNQTSMYLCASSLAASSAGANVLTFGAGSRLTVL.

The J gene is TRBJ2-7, the V gene TRBV5-6, with 9 bases aligning to TRBD2. CDR3 length equals 15 residues. V shed 6 bases, J shed 4 bases, and the junction held 11 bases outside the gene matches. The germline V gene has CDR1 SGHDT and CDR2 YYEEEE. The CDR3 region is CASTPGASGTYEQYF. The CDR3 bases are TGTGCCAGCACCCCTGGGGCTAGCGGGACATACGAGCAGTACTTC.